A selection of T cell receptor beta chains follows, all from one sample in a study of identical twins. One entry per CDR3 protein results from TCRdb running MiXCR on the 5' RACE reads. Found here are around 95,000 distinct CDR3 sequences, 5.9% of them singletons; the top ten hold 12%. Sequencing input: memory T cells sorted from blood. All receptors derive from a woman between 50 and 59 years old in good health. The conserved cysteine and the conserved F or W are not part of the CDR3 here.

>TRBV2|TRBJ2-3
ASSETASTNTQY
>TRBV5-6|TRBJ2-1
ASSLVSDHNEQF
>TRBV20-1|TRBJ2-7
SAPPPPTDIIREQY
>TRBV19|TRBJ2-1
ASSIFVHEQF
>TRBV12-3/TRBV12-4|TRBJ1-1
ASSLTGFRTEAF
>TRBV29-1|TRBJ1-3
SVVAGQAYGGNTIY
>TRBV7-9|TRBJ2-5
ASSFEDGETQY
>TRBV4-1|TRBJ2-5
ASSTPKETQY
>TRBV3-1|TRBJ1-1
ASSHGGGKEAF
>TRBV12-3/TRBV12-4|TRBJ2-1
ASSYGDEQF
>TRBV5-1|TRBJ2-1
ASSSLAGANNEQF
>TRBV19|TRBJ1-2
ASSATVLGGYT
>TRBV15|TRBJ2-7
ATGRLAGGHEQY
>TRBV7-2|TRBJ2-3
ASSPRTSSTDTQY
>TRBV4-1|TRBJ2-2
ASGGSGELF
>TRBV7-2|TRBJ2-1
ASRRPGRVEQF
>TRBV6-1|TRBJ1-5
ASSEAAQWGQPQH
>TRBV7-2|TRBJ1-2
ASSPQGFGYT
>TRBV9|TRBJ2-5
ASSLGDYPQETQY
>TRBV7-2|TRBJ2-1
ASSLDFSRYNEQF
>TRBV24-1|TRBJ1-5
ATSDLRMGTGGELYSNQPQH
>TRBV6-1|TRBJ2-1
ASSPGQGYTGQF
>TRBV19|TRBJ1-1
ASSLGTAITEAF
>TRBV13|TRBJ2-5
ASSTYRQTQETQY
>TRBV11-2|TRBJ2-2
ASSFRAGFAGELF
>TRBV5-1|TRBJ2-1
ASSSLRAYNEQF
>TRBV20-1|TRBJ2-3
SAPAGGGWKSTDTQY
>TRBV20-1|TRBJ2-3
SARWGGTDTQY
>TRBV5-1|TRBJ2-3
ASSGGASRTDTQY
>TRBV5-4|TRBJ1-4
ASNDQTSTNEKLF
>TRBV4-2|TRBJ2-2
ASSPSRSGELF
>TRBV11-3|TRBJ1-1
ASSFTGSGTEAF
>TRBV6-5|TRBJ1-1
ASSSTHRGGTEAF
>TRBV18|TRBJ2-2
ASSSAGAYTGELF
>TRBV7-3|TRBJ1-2
ASSSSPGTGTVT
>TRBV5-5|TRBJ2-5
ASTTGTVRETQY
>TRBV10-3|TRBJ1-4
AIKGTSLNEKLF
>TRBV5-4|TRBJ2-1
ASSSYLTGEQF
>TRBV20-1|TRBJ1-3
SAPYGQAGNTIY
>TRBV3-1|TRBJ2-1
ASSLIAGGWGEQF
>TRBV5-6|TRBJ2-2
ASSLRAGRGGELF
>TRBV4-1|TRBJ2-1
ASSQGADPYNEQF
>TRBV10-3|TRBJ2-6
AISPGLSAGFSGANVLT
>TRBV30|TRBJ2-7
AFHHSGMDYEQY
>TRBV10-3|TRBJ1-4
ASNEAGQEKLF
>TRBV10-3|TRBJ2-2
AIRKGTPQSNTGELF
>TRBV6-4|TRBJ2-3
ASSDSAKGADTQY
>TRBV5-5|TRBJ2-3
ASSSHPGTVKY
>TRBV20-1|TRBJ2-1
SANRAGGIYNEQF
>TRBV12-3/TRBV12-4|TRBJ2-1
AGSSRTSSNEQF
>TRBV13|TRBJ2-7
ASSLGGGRGEQY